This T cell receptor beta chain comes out of a study of cytomegalovirus exposure and HLA in healthy donors. For the study at large: Some 80 million unique TCRs from HLA-typed donors were held in an early data release.

With 60 Vbeta and 13 Jbeta primers, the PCR was carried out. Here immunoSEQ multiplex PCR was the method, and the copy in TCRdb shows in-frame clones only, minus some. Seen here are 100,000 to 150,000 clones, roughly 72% observed once, and the top ten hold under 5%. Findings and caveats of the study: Cytomegalovirus association was assigned to about 150 TCR beta chains.

CDR1 is LNHDA, CDR2 SQIVND, per germline (reference sequence). V was trimmed by 10 bases and J by 5 bases, leaving 17 bases between them. The CDR3 extends over 13 amino acids. Of note for this clone: Its specificity is unknown.

The chain carries TRBV19 and TRBJ2-5; D is ambiguous. This TCR came from a man aged 35-49 years in good health and CMV-seropositive. Sequences were obtained from PBMCs. The CDR3 sequence: CATRRETWETQYF. The CDR3, as DNA: TGTGCCACCCGAAGAGAAACTTGGGAGACCCAGTACTTC.